This T cell receptor beta chain was retrieved from a study of T cell responses to AZD1222 COVID-19 vaccine (TCRdb year 2021). With regard to the full study: TCR sequencing covered more than 230 trial participants: 200 to 210 given two doses of AZD1222 and 26 given two doses of MenACWY control vaccine. Trial participants were enrolled by age into subgroups of 18-55, 56-69 and 70-plus years, and around 140, 26 and 57 TCR-sequenced participants, respectively, were included in these subgroups.

Comment on this clone: The target of this receptor is not known. Per-nucleotide qualities are absent, and no much larger clonotype sits a single base away.

According to the study, the label for this sample's time point signals: about 28 days (+/-7) after the second vaccine dose. AZD1222 recipients whose second dose came at about 4 weeks and those whose second dose came at about 12 weeks were combined into one group, since spike-specific TCR depth and breadth did not differ between the two schedules. The vaccinee samples were drawn from two UK trials, COV001 and COV002, one of which was a single-blind randomized controlled phase 2/3 trial testing AZD1222 (ChAdOx1 nCoV-19) in healthy adults. For TCRbeta chain sequencing, PBMC samples were collected from trial participants at day 0 and at day 28 after the second dose. V is cut by 6 bases and J by 2 bases, and the space between the germline ends is 18 bases. Looking up the germline V gene yields CDR1 SQVTM and CDR2 ANQGSEA. The CDR3 runs 15 amino acids, cysteine and phenylalanine included. Of all the DNA, just the CDR3 is kept, 45 bases in frame from base 1.

What the work shows at the level of the full study, not this receptor alone: Spike-specific TCR breadth and depth rose significantly after two AZD1222 doses compared with day 0 and with MenACWY recipients. Conclusions about previously exposed vaccinees were limited because only six or seven AZD1222 recipients were SARS-CoV-2 seropositive at baseline. Reportedly, close to half of the unique spike-specific TCRs recognized epitopes lying outside the regions that are mutated in the B.1.351 and B.1.1.7 variants. Participants were mostly white British and included more females than males, and it was suggested by the authors that clonal diversity may have been underestimated. CD4 TCRs associated with the vaccine covered the entire spike protein, and the dominant responses were in regions 160-218 and 743-854. Because no samples from the day 14 peak response were available, repertoires could be characterized only after the peak T cell response. In the small 56-69-year group, the increase in depth fell short of significance, most likely because of low power.

The CDR3 regions of human TCRbeta chains were analyzed by immunosequencing. The study's own analysis went as follows. Repertoire TCRs were matched against a reference library of SARS-CoV-2-specific TCRs generated with the MIRA antigen-specificity platform. Breadth was defined as the fraction of unique TCRs that were SARS-CoV-2-associated. Depth was defined as the fraction of total T cells that were SARS-CoV-2-associated. Each spike-specific TCR was assigned to its reactive spike region and to a CD4 or CD8 class using the MIRA data. Log10-transformed breadth and depth values were compared by one-way ANOVA with Sidak's multiple comparisons tests. Held by TCRdb, this immuneACCESS table contains in-frame sequences only and omits some clones. Under half of the omission traces to an unresolved V gene where checked; the cause of the rest is unknown. That table furnishes V, J and clone size, whereas the DNA furnished D and trimming. The sample includes about 120,000 clones, with around 94% observed a single time. 1.5% to 2% of the sample goes to the ten largest clones.

The sample was peripheral blood, taken 28 days after the second AZD1222 dose. This chain joins TRBV29-1 to TRBJ2-3, with the D call perhaps TRBD1 or TRBD2, as 5 bases match in each case. This TCR derives from an adult who received the AZD1222 COVID-19 vaccine. The CDR3 sequence is CSVALGQDSTDTQYF. The DNA sequence reads TGCAGCGTCGCATTGGGGCAGGACTCCACAGATACGCAGTATTTT.